A selection of T cell receptor beta chains follows, all from one sample in a study of cytomegalovirus exposure and HLA in healthy donors. Here immunoSEQ multiplex PCR was the method, and the copy in TCRdb shows in-frame clones only, minus some. The sample holds roughly 200,000 clones; about 78% are singletons and the top ten take roughly 2.3%. Sequencing was carried out using PBMCs. The receptors originated from a man in his 60s in good health and CMV-seronegative. Both conserved end residues are part of each CDR3. A D gene is named only where the DNA matches it firmly. Size tells how often a clone was seen (once, few, many) or the class of an expanded clone, and some rows leave it out.

>TRBJ2-7|.|TRBV7-9|TRBD2
TGTGCCAGCAGCTTACTAGCGGGCGTAGGAACTATAGAGCAGTACTTC
CASSLLAGVGTIEQYF
>TRBJ2-1|.|TRBV9|.
TGTGCCAGCAGCGTAGCGGGGACTCTGACCTACAATGAGCAGTTCTTC
CASSVAGTLTYNEQFF
>TRBJ2-2|few|TRBV7-7|.
TGTGCCAGCAGCCCGAGGTCGACGACCGGGGAGCTGTTTTTT
CASSPRSTTGELFF
>TRBJ1-2|.|TRBV5-1|.
TGCGCCAGCAGCTTGGATTCTGGGGACTATGGCTACCCCTTC
CASSLDSGDYGYPF
>TRBJ1-1|many|TRBV30|.
TGTGCCTGGTCGACCGGGAGGAACACTGAAGCTTTCTTT
CAWSTGRNTEAFF
>TRBJ1-5|.|TRBV4-1|.
TGCGCCACCCCGGTCGGGGGGAGCAATCAGCCCCAGCATTTT
CATPVGGSNQPQHF
>TRBJ1-5|few|TRBV2|TRBD1
TGTGCCAGCAGGACCGGGACAGGGGGCTCGAAGGGGCCCCAGCATTTT
CASRTGTGGSKGPQHF
>TRBJ2-3|once|TRBV29-1|TRBD2
TGCAGCGGACGTGGGACTAGCGGGGGGACAGATACGCAGTATTTT
CSGRGTSGGTDTQYF
>TRBJ2-5|.|TRBV7-3|.
TGTGCCAGCAGCTTAATAGGGGGTCAAGAGACCCAGTACTTC
CASSLIGGQETQYF
>TRBJ2-1|.|TRBV7-2|.
TGTGCCAGCAGCCCCGCGGGGCTAGGCCCGTACAATGAGCAGTTCTTC
CASSPAGLGPYNEQFF
>TRBJ1-2|once|TRBV6-1|.
TGTGCCAGCAGTGAAAGCGGGAACTATGGCTACACCTTC
CASSESGNYGYTF
>TRBJ2-7|.|TRBV7-8|.
TGTGCCAGCAGCTTAGCGGCGGGGCCGTACGAGCAGTACTTC
CASSLAAGPYEQYF
>TRBJ1-1|.|TRBV5-1|TRBD1
TGCGCCAGCAGCTTCCGGACAGGGGTAATGAACACTGAAGCTTTCTTT
CASSFRTGVMNTEAFF
>TRBJ2-3|.|TRBV9|.
TGTGCCAGCAGCGTAGGAGGTAGACCCACAGATACGCAGTATTTT
CASSVGGRPTDTQYF
>TRBJ2-1|few|TRBV21-1|.
TGTGCCAGCAGCGGCCTACAGGGGGTACTCTCCTACAATGAGCAGTTCTTC
CASSGLQGVLSYNEQFF
>TRBJ1-1|.|TRBV29-1|.
TGCAGCGTCTTACACCCGAACACTGAAGCTTTCTTT
CSVLHPNTEAFF
>TRBJ2-7|.|TRBV19|.
TGTGCCAGTAAAAACGGTGAAAGCTCCTACGAGCAGTACTTC
CASKNGESSYEQYF
>TRBJ2-1|.|TRBV5-8|.
TGTGCCAGCAGCACGACAGACGGCTATGAGCAGTTCTTC
CASSTTDGYEQFF
>TRBJ2-1|.|TRBV29-1|TRBD2
TGCAGCGTTCACACTGGGACTAGTGGAGACAATGAGCAGTTCTTC
CSVHTGTSGDNEQFF
>TRBJ2-5|.|TRBV6-1|.
TGTGCCAGCAGTGAAGGAGCAACAACAGGGTCCTTCCCTTGGGAGACCCAGTACTTC
CASSEGATTGSFPWETQYF
>TRBJ1-2|.|TRBV30|.
TGTGCCTGGGGTTGGACTAATGGCTACACCTTC
CAWGWTNGYTF
>TRBJ2-1|.|TRBV7-9|.
TGTGCCAGCAGCTACTTAGGACAGTACAATGAGCAGTTCTTC
CASSYLGQYNEQFF
>TRBJ2-5|.|TRBV5-1|.
TGCGCCACCTCGGAGGGCCAGGGGGTAGGGACCCAGTACTTC
CATSEGQGVGTQYF
>TRBJ1-3|.|TRBV15|.
TGTGCCACCAGCACCCAGAGGTGGGGAAACACCATATATTTT
CATSTQRWGNTIYF
>TRBJ1-2|.|TRBV19|.
TGTGCCAGTAGTATGGCGGGGGCTTATGGCTACACCTTC
CASSMAGAYGYTF
>TRBJ2-7|.|TRBV28|.
TGTGCCAGCAGGCAGACAAGCTCCTACGAGCAGTACTTC
CASRQTSSYEQYF